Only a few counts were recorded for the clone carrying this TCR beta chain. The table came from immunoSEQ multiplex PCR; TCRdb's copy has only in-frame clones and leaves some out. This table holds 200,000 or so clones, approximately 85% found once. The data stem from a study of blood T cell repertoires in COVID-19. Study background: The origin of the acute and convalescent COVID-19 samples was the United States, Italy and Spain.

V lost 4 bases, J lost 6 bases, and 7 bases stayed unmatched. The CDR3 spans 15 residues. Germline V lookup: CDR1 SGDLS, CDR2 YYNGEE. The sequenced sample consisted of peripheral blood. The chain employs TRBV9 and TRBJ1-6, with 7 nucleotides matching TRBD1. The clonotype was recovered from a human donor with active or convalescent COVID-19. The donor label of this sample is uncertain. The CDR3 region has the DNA TGTGCCAGCAGCCCTACGGACAGGAGTAATTCACCCCTCCACTTT. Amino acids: CASSPTDRSNSPLHF.